Sequencing of this T cell receptor beta chain was carried out in a study of T-cell reconstitution after alpha-beta-depleted transplantation in children. Unique molecular identifiers were built into the TCRbeta library. TCRdb itself ran the PCR reads through MiXCR, one entry per CDR3 protein. This sample has a few hundred thousand distinct CDR3 sequences, with around 20% found just once. Unmatched junction bases numbered 8, after V lost 5 bases and J lost 6 bases. This CDR3 has 15 amino acids. V usage is TRBV12-3 or TRBV12-4 and J usage is TRBJ2-2; 8 bases are shared with TRBD2. Here the sequenced sample was PBMCs from the stem cell graft donor, taken from the stem cell graft. This TCR came from a human donor who donated a stem cell graft to a child with acute lymphoblastic leukemia. CDR3 amino acids: CASSPSGSLPGELFF. In DNA form, the CDR3 reads TGTGCCAGCAGTCCCAGCGGGAGCCTCCCCGGGGAGCTGTTTTTT.